This is a list of T cell receptor beta chains from one sample in a study of human T cells and chemical hapten exposure. TCRdb used MiXCR to reprocess the RACE reads, holding one entry per CDR3 protein. The sample lists around 99,000 distinct CDR3 sequences, over 10% occurring once. The sample in question was whole blood, obtained in connection with sensitization to the hapten diphenylcyclopropenone (DPC). These receptors were obtained from a woman aged 40 to 55 with alopecia areata. Some clones in this sample may be carry-over from other donors' samples. The CDR3 runs from the conserved cysteine through the conserved F or W. D genes are given only for firm matches. Size values are once, few and many counts, or a class for expanded clones, and some rows have none.

size: .
J: TRBJ2-1
D: TRBD2
V: TRBV28
CDR3: CASNLAASGPLGEQFF
DNA: TGTGCCAGCAACCTCGCGGCTAGCGGGCCGTTGGGTGAGCAGTTCTTC

size: .
J: TRBJ2-7
D: TRBD2
V: TRBV10-3
CDR3: CAISVGGDTPYEQYF
DNA: TGTGCCATCAGTGTGGGGGGGGATACCCCCTACGAGCAGTACTTC

size: .
J: TRBJ2-3
D: .
V: TRBV9
CDR3: CASSVGSGPNTDTQYF
DNA: TGTGCCAGCAGCGTAGGGAGCGGGCCTAACACAGATACGCAGTATTTT

size: few
J: TRBJ2-7
D: TRBD1
V: TRBV28
CDR3: CASRLGRDSLYEQYF
DNA: TGTGCCAGCAGGCTGGGCCGGGACAGCTTATACGAGCAGTACTTC

size: .
J: TRBJ2-3
D: .
V: TRBV7-2
CDR3: CASMLGAATDTQYF
DNA: TGTGCCAGCATGCTCGGGGCGGCCACAGATACGCAGTATTTT

size: .
J: TRBJ2-1
D: .
V: TRBV6-1
CDR3: CASSEAPHEQFF
DNA: TGTGCCAGCAGTGAAGCCCCGCATGAGCAGTTCTTC

size: .
J: TRBJ1-1
D: .
V: TRBV18
CDR3: CASSTGPLSTEAFF
DNA: TGTGCCAGCTCAACGGGACCGCTTTCCACTGAAGCTTTCTTT

size: many
J: TRBJ1-1
D: TRBD1
V: TRBV6-2/TRBV6-3
CDR3: CASSSVDRGLTEAFF
DNA: TGTGCCAGCAGTTCCGTCGACAGGGGGCTTACTGAAGCTTTCTTT

size: few
J: TRBJ2-1
D: .
V: TRBV29-1
CDR3: CSVDEGGSLRNEQFF
DNA: TGCAGCGTTGATGAGGGCGGCTCTTTAAGAAATGAGCAGTTCTTC

size: many
J: TRBJ1-5
D: .
V: TRBV19
CDR3: CASNRVGQPQHF
DNA: TGTGCCAGTAACAGGGTGGGGCAGCCCCAGCATTTT

size: .
J: TRBJ2-6
D: .
V: TRBV7-9
CDR3: CASSLDSGANVLTF
DNA: TGTGCCAGCAGCTTAGACTCTGGGGCCAACGTCCTGACTTTC

size: .
J: TRBJ1-2
D: TRBD1
V: TRBV18
CDR3: CASSPPGQPPQEDGYTF
DNA: TGTGCCAGCTCACCCCCGGGACAGCCACCCCAGGAGGATGGCTACACCTTC

size: many
J: TRBJ2-5
D: .
V: TRBV6-5
CDR3: CASRPNRETQYF
DNA: TGTGCCAGCAGGCCGAATAGAGAGACCCAGTACTTC

size: many
J: TRBJ2-7
D: .
V: TRBV7-3
CDR3: CASSLTGSSYEQYF
DNA: TGTGCCAGCAGCTTAACCGGTAGCTCCTACGAGCAGTACTTC

size: .
J: TRBJ1-6
D: .
V: TRBV20-1
CDR3: CSARRVNNSPLHF
DNA: TGCAGTGCGCGCAGGGTTAATAATTCACCCCTCCACTTT

size: few
J: TRBJ2-5
D: .
V: TRBV20-1
CDR3: CSARDPKPGETQYF
DNA: TGCAGTGCTAGAGACCCCAAGCCTGGGGAGACCCAGTACTTC

size: few
J: TRBJ2-1
D: TRBD2
V: TRBV5-1
CDR3: CASSLAGGTTVNEQFF
DNA: TGCGCCAGCAGCTTGGCCGGAGGGACTACCGTAAATGAGCAGTTCTTC

size: few
J: TRBJ1-1
D: .
V: TRBV28
CDR3: CASSPTGTDLPFF
DNA: TGTGCCAGCAGTCCCACCGGGACGGATTTACCTTTCTTT

size: .
J: TRBJ1-1
D: TRBD1
V: TRBV10-3
CDR3: CAIRPTGGKTEAFF
DNA: TGTGCCATCAGACCGACAGGGGGGAAGACTGAAGCTTTCTTT

size: .
J: TRBJ2-7
D: .
V: TRBV18
CDR3: CASSPSGAAYEQYF
DNA: TGTGCCAGCTCACCCTCAGGGGCGGCCTACGAGCAGTACTTC

size: many
J: TRBJ1-4
D: .
V: TRBV29-1
CDR3: CSVVGGNEKLFF
DNA: TGCAGCGTTGTAGGCGGGAATGAAAAACTGTTTTTT

size: many
J: TRBJ2-7
D: .
V: TRBV4-1
CDR3: CASSQDRVSYEQYF
DNA: TGCGCCAGCAGCCAAGATAGGGTCAGCTACGAGCAGTACTTC

size: .
J: TRBJ2-1
D: TRBD2
V: TRBV29-1
CDR3: CSVEASSSGGGYNEQFF
DNA: TGCAGCGTTGAGGCCTCTTCATCTGGCGGGGGGTACAATGAGCAGTTCTTC

size: .
J: TRBJ2-4
D: TRBD2
V: TRBV11-2
CDR3: CASSSSLTGGGIQYF
DNA: TGTGCCAGCAGCTCTAGCCTGACGGGGGGTGGCATTCAGTACTTC

size: .
J: TRBJ1-4
D: .
V: TRBV4-2
CDR3: CASSQDMSSAHGTNEKLFF
DNA: TGTGCCAGCAGCCAAGATATGAGCTCCGCACATGGGACTAATGAAAAACTGTTTTTT

size: few
J: TRBJ2-7
D: .
V: TRBV3-1
CDR3: CASSHALTGEQYF
DNA: TGTGCCAGCAGCCACGCTCTCACGGGGGAGCAGTACTTC

size: .
J: TRBJ1-1
D: TRBD1
V: TRBV29-1
CDR3: CSALQGGFTEAFF
DNA: TGCAGCGCCTTACAGGGGGGGTTTACTGAAGCTTTCTTT

size: few
J: TRBJ2-1
D: TRBD2
V: TRBV7-3
CDR3: CASSLLGLAGNNEQFF
DNA: TGTGCCAGCAGCTTACTTGGACTAGCGGGGAACAATGAGCAGTTCTTC

size: many
J: TRBJ2-7
D: .
V: TRBV7-3
CDR3: CASSSLPTSEQYF
DNA: TGTGCCAGCAGCTCGCTCCCCACTAGCGAGCAGTACTTC

size: few
J: TRBJ1-4
D: TRBD1
V: TRBV28
CDR3: CASSLLGQGPEKLFF
DNA: TGTGCCAGCAGTTTATTGGGACAGGGGCCCGAAAAACTGTTTTTT

size: .
J: TRBJ2-7
D: TRBD1
V: TRBV23-1
CDR3: CASSQTYRGPYEQYF
DNA: TGCGCCAGCAGTCAAACATACAGGGGGCCGTACGAGCAGTACTTC